These 7 T cell receptor beta chains share one sample of origin, sequenced in a study of T cells in Graves' hyperthyroidism and ophthalmopathy. The source material, RNA transcripts, was used to amplify TCR beta CDR3 regions. HTBI primers were the set used in a first-round RT-PCR of the TCR CDR3. TCRdb re-called the multiplex PCR reads through MiXCR, storing one row per CDR3 protein. In the table there are around 490,000 distinct CDR3 sequences, roughly 21% of which are singletons. Sequences were obtained from blood. The receptors derive from a man aged 35-49 years with Graves' ophthalmopathy.

This chain joins TRBV6-1 and TRBJ2-7, with TRBD2 as a possible D gene (5 bases). With 6 bases removed from V and 1 base from J, the gap between germline ends came to 13 bases. This CDR3 region has 14 residues. Per the germline V gene, CDR1 is MNHNS and CDR2 is SASEGT. The CDR3: CASRGGARSYEQYF. The CDR3 region has the DNA TGTGCCAGCAGAGGAGGCGCCCGGTCCTACGAGCAGTACTTC.

The chain links TRBV28 to TRBJ1-2, with D perhaps TRBD1 (5 bases). The CDR3 is 13 residues long. CDR1 and CDR2 (germline): MDHEN, SYDVKM. V was pared by 6 bases and J by 6 bases, with 14 bases between. CDR3 sequence reads: CASRWDVGHGYTF. In DNA, the CDR3 is TGTGCCAGCAGATGGGACGTAGGCCATGGCTACACCTTC.

This clonotype occurred many times. The chain links TRBV12-3 or TRBV12-4 to TRBJ2-7, with TRBD2 matching 8 bases. The V gene end was trimmed by 5 bases and the J gene end by 5 bases; junction bases not matched to a gene: 8. This CDR3 is 14 amino acids long. The CDR3 nucleotides are TGTGCCAGCAGTACTTTAGCGGGATGGGACGAGCAGTACTTC. This gives the protein CASSTLAGWDEQYF.

Comment on this clonotype: A read error may be the cause here, since a much bigger clone is one base away. The rearrangement links TRBV15 to TRBJ1-1; D gene ambiguous. The germline V gene has CDR1 LNHNV and CDR2 YYDKDF (reference sequence). This CDR3 contains 14 residues. For the CDR3, the DNA is TGTGCCACCAGCAGAGATCTCATGAACATTGAAGCTTTCTTT. Translation: CATSRDLMNIEAFF.

In its sample, this clonotype was seen many times. The genes are TRBV28 and TRBJ2-7; 7 bases are shared with TRBD1. The CDR3 contains 16 residues. J gave up 3 bases and V 8 bases, and 16 bases lay outside the gene matches. CDR1 is MDHEN and CDR2 is SYDVKM in the germline V gene. CDR3 residues: CASGLPSTGRLYEQYF. DNA of the CDR3: TGTGCCAGCGGGCTCCCCTCGACAGGGCGCCTCTACGAGCAGTACTTC.

The V call is TRBV30, the J call TRBJ2-7, with D uncertain. CDR1 GTSNPN and CDR2 SVGIG come from the germline V gene (reference sequence). V lost 2 bases to trimming and J lost 2 bases, with 7 bases between them. The CDR3 runs to 12 residues. The CDR3 coding sequence is TGTGCCTGGAGTATCTCGGCCTACGAGCAGTACTTC. The encoded protein is CAWSISAYEQYF.

The V call is TRBV20-1, the J call TRBJ2-7; possibly TRBD2 for D (6 bases). Per the germline V gene, CDR1 is DFQATT and CDR2 is SNEGSKA (reference sequence). The ends were cut back, 4 bases at V and 2 bases at J, with 12 bases in the middle. The CDR3 runs 13 residues. Here the CDR3 reads CSATGLQAYEQYF. CDR3 bases: TGCAGTGCTACGGGACTCCAGGCCTACGAGCAGTACTTC.